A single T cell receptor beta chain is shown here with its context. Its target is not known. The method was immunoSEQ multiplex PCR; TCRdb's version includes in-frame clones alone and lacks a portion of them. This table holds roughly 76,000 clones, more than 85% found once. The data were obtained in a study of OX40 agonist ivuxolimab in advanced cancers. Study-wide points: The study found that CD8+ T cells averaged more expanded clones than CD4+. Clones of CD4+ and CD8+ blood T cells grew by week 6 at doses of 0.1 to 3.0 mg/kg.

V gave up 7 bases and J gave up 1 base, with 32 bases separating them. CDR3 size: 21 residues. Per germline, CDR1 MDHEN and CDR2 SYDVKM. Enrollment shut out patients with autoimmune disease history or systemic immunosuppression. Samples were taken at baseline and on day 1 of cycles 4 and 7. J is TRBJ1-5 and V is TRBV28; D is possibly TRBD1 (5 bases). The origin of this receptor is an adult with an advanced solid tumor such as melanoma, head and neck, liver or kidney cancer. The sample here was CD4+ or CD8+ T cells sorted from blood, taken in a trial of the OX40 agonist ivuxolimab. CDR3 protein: CASTPSSWTSSSVWSNQPQHF. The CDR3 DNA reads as TGTGCCAGCACCCCCTCAAGCTGGACATCCTCCTCCGTTTGGAGCAATCAGCCCCAGCATTTT.